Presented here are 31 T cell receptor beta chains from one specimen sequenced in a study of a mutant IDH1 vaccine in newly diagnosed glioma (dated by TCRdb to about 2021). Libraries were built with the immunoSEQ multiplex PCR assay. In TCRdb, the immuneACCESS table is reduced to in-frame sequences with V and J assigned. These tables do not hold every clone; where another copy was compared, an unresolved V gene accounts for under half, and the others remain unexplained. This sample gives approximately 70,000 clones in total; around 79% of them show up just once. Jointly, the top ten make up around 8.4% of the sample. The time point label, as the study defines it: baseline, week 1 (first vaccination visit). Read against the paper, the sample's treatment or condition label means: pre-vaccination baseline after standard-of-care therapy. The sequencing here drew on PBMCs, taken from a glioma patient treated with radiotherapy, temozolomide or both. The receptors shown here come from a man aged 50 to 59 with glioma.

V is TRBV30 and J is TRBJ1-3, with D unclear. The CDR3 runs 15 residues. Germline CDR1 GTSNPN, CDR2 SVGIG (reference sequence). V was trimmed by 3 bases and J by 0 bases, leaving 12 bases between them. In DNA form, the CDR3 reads TGTGCCTGGAGGGCCCTTTTAAACTCTGGAAACACCATATATTTT. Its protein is CAWRALLNSGNTIYF.

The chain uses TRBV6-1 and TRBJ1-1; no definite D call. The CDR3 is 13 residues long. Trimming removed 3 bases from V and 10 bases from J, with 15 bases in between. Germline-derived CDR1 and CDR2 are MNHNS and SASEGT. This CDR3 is CASSDPSGVRAFF. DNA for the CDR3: TGTGCCAGCAGTGACCCCTCCGGGGTCCGAGCTTTCTTT.

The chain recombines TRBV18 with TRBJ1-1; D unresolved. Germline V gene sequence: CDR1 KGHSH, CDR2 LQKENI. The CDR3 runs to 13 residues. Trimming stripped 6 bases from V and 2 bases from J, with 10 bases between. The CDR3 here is CASSQDGNTEAFF. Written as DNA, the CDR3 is TGTGCCAGCTCTCAGGACGGTAACACTGAAGCTTTCTTT.

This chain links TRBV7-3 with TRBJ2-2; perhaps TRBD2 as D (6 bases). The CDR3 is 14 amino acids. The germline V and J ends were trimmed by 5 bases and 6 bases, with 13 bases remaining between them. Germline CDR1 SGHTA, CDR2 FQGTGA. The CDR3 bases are TGTGCCAGCAGCCCCACTGGACTATCCGGGGAGCTGTTTTTT. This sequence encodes CASSPTGLSGELFF. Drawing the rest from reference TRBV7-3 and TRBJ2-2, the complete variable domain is GAGVSQTPSNKVTEKGKYVELRCDPISGHTALYWYRQSLGQGPEFLIYFQGTGAADDSGLPNDRFFAVRPEGSVSTLKIQRTERGDSAVYLCASSPTGLSGELFFGEGSRLTVL.

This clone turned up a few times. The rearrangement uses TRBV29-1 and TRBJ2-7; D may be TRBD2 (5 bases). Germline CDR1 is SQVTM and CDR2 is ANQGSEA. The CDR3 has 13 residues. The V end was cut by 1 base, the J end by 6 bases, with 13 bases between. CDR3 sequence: CSVEVGRGGEQYF. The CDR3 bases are TGCAGCGTTGAAGTGGGAAGAGGAGGCGAGCAGTACTTC.

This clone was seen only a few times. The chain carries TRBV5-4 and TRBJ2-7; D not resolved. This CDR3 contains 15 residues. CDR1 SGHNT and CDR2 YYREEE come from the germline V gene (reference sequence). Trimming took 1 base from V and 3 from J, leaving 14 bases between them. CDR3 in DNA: TGTGCCAGCAGCTTGTGGACCATCGGGCACTACGAGCAGTACTTC. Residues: CASSLWTIGHYEQYF.

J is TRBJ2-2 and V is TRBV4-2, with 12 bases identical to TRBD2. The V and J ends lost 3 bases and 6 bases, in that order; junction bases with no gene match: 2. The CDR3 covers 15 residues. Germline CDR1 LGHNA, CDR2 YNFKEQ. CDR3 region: CASSQLAGGPGELFF. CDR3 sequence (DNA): TGTGCCAGCAGCCAGCTAGCGGGGGGGCCCGGGGAGCTGTTTTTT.

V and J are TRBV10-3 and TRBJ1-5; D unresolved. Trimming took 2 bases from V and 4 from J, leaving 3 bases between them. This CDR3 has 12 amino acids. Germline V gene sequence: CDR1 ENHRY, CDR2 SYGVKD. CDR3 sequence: CAISEVNQPQHF. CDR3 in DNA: TGTGCCATCAGTGAGGTAAATCAGCCCCAGCATTTT.

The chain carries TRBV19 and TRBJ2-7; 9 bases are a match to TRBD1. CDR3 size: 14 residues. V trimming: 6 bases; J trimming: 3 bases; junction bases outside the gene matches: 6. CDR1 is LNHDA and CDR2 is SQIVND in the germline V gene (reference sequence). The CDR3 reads CASSLKGQGYEQYF. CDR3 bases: TGTGCCAGTAGCCTAAAGGGACAGGGCTACGAGCAGTACTTC.

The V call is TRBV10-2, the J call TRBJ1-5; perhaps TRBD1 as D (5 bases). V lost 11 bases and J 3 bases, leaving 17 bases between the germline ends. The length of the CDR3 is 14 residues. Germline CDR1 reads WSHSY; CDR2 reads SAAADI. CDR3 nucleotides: TGCGCCTCCAGGGAGTGGCGGTCCAATCAGCCCCAGCATTTT. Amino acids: CASREWRSNQPQHF.

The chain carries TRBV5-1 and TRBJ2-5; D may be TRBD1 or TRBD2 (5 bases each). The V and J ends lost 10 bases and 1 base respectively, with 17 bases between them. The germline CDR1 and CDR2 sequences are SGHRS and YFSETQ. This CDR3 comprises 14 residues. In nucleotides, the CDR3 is TGCGCCTGCACCTCGGGACGGGCCCAAGAGACCCAGTACTTC. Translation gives CACTSGRAQETQYF.

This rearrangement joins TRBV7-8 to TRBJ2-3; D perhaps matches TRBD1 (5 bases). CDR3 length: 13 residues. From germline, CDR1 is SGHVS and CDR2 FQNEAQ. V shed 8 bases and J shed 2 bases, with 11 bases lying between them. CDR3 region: CASGLTDTDTQYF. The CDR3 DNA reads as TGTGCCAGCGGGTTGACAGACACAGATACGCAGTATTTT.

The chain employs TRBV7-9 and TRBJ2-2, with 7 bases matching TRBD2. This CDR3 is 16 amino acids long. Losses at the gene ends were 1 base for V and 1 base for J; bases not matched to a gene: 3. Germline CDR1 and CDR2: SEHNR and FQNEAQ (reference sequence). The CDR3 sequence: CASSLGRGRNTGELFF. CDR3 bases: TGTGCCAGCAGCTTAGGGCGGGGGAGGAACACCGGGGAGCTGTTTTTT.

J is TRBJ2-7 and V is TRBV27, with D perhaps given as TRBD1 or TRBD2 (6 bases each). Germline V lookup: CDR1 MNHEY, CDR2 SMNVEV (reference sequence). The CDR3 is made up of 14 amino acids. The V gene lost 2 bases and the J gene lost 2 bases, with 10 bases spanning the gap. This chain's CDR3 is CASSLKGGAYEQYF. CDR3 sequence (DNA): TGTGCCAGCAGTTTAAAGGGGGGAGCCTACGAGCAGTACTTC.

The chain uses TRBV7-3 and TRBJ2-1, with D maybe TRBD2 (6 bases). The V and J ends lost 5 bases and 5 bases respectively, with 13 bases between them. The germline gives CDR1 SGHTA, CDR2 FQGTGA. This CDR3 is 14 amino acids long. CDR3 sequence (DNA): TGTGCCAGCAGCACGCGGGACGGGGACAATGAGCAGTTCTTC. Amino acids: CASSTRDGDNEQFF.

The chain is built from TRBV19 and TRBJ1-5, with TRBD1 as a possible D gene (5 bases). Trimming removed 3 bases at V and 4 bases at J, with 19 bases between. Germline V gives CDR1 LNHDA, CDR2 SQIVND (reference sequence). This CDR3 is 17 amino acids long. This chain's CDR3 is CASSMLRGGSINQPQHF. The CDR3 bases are TGTGCCAGTAGTATGCTGCGGGGGGGAAGCATAAATCAGCCCCAGCATTTT.

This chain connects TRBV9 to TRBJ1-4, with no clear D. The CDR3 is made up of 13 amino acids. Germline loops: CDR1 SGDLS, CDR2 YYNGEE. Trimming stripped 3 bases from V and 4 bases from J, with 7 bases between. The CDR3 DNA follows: TGTGCCAGCAGCGGGACCTATAATGAAAAACTGTTTTTT. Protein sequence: CASSGTYNEKLFF.

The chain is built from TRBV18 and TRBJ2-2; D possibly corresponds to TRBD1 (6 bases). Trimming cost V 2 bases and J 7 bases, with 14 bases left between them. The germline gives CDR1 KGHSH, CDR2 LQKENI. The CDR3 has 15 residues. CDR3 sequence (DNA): TGTGCCAGCTCACCAGGGCAGGGGATGGACGGGGAGCTGTTTTTT. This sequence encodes CASSPGQGMDGELFF.

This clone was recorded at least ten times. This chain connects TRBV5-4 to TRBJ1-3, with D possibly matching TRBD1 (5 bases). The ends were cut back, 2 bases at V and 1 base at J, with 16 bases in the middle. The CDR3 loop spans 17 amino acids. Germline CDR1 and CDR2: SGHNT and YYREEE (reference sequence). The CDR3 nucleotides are TGTGCCAGCAGCTTAACAGACAGCCACTTATCTGGAAACACCATATATTTT. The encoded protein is CASSLTDSHLSGNTIYF.

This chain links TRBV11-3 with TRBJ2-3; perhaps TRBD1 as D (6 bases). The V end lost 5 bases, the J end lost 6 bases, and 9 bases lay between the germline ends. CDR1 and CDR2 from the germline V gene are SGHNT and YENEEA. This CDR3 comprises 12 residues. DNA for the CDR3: TGTGCCAGCAGCGCAGGGGAGGATACGCAGTATTTT. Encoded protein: CASSAGEDTQYF. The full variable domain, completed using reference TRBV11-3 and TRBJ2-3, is EAGVVQSPRYKIIEKKQPVAFWCNPISGHNTLYWYLQNLGQGPELLIRYENEEAVDDSQLPKDRFSAERLKGVDSTLKIQPAELGDSAVYLCASSAGEDTQYFGPGTRLTVL.

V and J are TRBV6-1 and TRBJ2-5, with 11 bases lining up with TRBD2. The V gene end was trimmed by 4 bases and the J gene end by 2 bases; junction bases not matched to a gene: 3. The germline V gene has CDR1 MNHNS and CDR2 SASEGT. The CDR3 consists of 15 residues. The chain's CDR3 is CASSVSSGGQETQYF. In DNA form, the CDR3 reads TGTGCCAGCAGTGTATCTAGCGGGGGGCAAGAGACCCAGTACTTC.

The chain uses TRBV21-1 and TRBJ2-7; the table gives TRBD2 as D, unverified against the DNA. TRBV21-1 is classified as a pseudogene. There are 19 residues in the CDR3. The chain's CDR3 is CASSKELSGGAKNRYEQYF. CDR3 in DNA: TGTGCCAGCAGCAAAGAGCTTAGCGGGGGGGCTAAGAATCGGTACGAGCAGTACTTC.

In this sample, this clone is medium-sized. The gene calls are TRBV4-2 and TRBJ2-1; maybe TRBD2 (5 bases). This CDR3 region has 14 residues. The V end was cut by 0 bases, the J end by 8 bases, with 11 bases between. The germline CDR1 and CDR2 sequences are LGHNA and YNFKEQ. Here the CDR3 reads CASSQDWGVDEQFF. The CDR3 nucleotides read TGTGCCAGCAGCCAAGATTGGGGAGTGGATGAGCAGTTCTTC.

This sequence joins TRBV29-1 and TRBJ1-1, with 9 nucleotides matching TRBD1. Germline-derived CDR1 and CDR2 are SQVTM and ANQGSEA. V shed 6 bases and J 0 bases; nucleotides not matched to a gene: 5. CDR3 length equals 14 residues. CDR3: CSVGTGRMNTEAFF. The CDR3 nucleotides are TGCAGCGTGGGGACAGGGAGAATGAACACTGAAGCTTTCTTT.

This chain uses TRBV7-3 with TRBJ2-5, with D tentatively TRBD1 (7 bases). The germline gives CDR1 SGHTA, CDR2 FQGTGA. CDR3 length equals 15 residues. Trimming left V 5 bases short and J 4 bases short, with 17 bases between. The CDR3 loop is CASSPQGGGLETQYF. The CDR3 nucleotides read TGTGCCAGCAGCCCCCAGGGGGGCGGTTTAGAGACCCAGTACTTC.

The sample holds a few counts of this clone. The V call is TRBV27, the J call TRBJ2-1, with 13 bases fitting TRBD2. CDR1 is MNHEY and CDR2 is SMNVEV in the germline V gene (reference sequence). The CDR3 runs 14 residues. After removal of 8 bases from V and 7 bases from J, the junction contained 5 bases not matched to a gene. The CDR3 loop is CASRSGLAGNEQFF. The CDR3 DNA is TGTGCCAGCCGCTCGGGACTAGCGGGGAATGAGCAGTTCTTC.

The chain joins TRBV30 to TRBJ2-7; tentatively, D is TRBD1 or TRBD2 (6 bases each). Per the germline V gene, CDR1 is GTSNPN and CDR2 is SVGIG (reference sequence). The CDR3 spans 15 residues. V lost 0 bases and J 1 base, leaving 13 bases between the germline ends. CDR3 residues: CAWSVRGGGSYEQYF. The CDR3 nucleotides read TGTGCCTGGAGTGTACGTGGAGGGGGTTCCTACGAGCAGTACTTC.

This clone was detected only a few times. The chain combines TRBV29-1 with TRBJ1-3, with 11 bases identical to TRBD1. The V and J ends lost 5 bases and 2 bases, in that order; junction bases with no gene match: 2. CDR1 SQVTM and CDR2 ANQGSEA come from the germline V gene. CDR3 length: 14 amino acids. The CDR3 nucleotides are TGCAGCGTTTTGGGACAGGGGGCTGGAAACACCATATATTTT. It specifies CSVLGQGAGNTIYF. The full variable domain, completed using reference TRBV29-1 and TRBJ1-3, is SAVISQKPSRDICQRGTSLTIQCQVDSQVTMMFWYRQQPGQSLTLIATANQGSEATYESGFVIDKFPISRPNLTFSTLTVSNMSPEDSSIYLCSVLGQGAGNTIYFGEGSWLTVV.

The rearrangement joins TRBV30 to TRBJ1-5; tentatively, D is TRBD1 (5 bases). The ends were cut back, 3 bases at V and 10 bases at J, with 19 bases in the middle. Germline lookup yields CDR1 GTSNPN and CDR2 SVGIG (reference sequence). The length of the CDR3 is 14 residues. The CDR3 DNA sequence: TGTGCCTGGAGCCCCCCCCAGGGAGGGAGACCCCAGCATTTT. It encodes CAWSPPQGGRPQHF. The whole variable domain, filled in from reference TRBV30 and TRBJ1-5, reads SQTIHQWPATLVQPVGSPLSLECTVEGTSNPNLYWYRQAAGRGLQLLFYSVGIGQISSEVPQNLSASRPQDRQFILSSKKLLLSDSGFYLCAWSPPQGGRPQHFGDGTRLSIL.

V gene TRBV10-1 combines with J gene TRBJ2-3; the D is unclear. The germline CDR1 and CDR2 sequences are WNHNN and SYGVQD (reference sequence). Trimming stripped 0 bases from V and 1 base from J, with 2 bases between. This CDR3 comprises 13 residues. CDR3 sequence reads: CASSESGTDTQYF. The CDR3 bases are TGCGCCAGCAGTGAGTCGGGCACAGATACGCAGTATTTT.

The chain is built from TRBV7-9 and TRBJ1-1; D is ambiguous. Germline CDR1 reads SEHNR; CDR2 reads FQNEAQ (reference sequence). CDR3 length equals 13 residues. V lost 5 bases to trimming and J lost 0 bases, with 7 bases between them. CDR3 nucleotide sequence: TGTGCCAGCAGCGGCACCATGAACACTGAAGCTTTCTTT. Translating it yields CASSGTMNTEAFF.